This TCR beta chain was captured by sequencing in a study of PD-L1 blockade in urothelial cancer. Study summary: Analysis of blood occurred 3 weeks (second dose) and 6 weeks after treatment start.

Trimming removed 2 bases from V and 8 bases from J, with 13 bases in between. Per germline, CDR1 SGHDT and CDR2 YYEEEE. The CDR3 covers 14 residues. Synthetic spike-ins, TCR analog templates, were added into each PCR. Data came from immunoSEQ multiplex PCR; TCRdb stores just in-frame clones and leaves some out. Among 15,000 to 20,000 clones listed, around 90% were seen once. Patients in the study were battling locally advanced or metastatic urothelial carcinoma. The V and J genes are TRBV5-6 and TRBJ1-4; D remains ambiguous. This clonotype was sampled from a man aged 45-65 years with urothelial cancer. Source: PBMCs, taken around atezolizumab (anti-PD-L1) treatment. The CDR3 sequence is CASSLRGLGEKLFF. Written as DNA, the CDR3 is TGTGCCAGCAGCTTAAGAGGGTTAGGGGAAAAACTGTTTTTT.